The 30 T cell receptor beta chains in this list originate from one sample, sequenced in a study of T-cell reconstitution after alpha-beta-depleted transplantation in children. Preparation of the TCRbeta library was carried out with unique molecular identifiers. One entry per CDR3 protein, called by TCRdb with MiXCR from the PCR reads. Counted here are 250,000 to 400,000 distinct CDR3 sequences, 23% occurring once; the ten biggest clones make up approximately 10%. The source material was PBMCs, mostly from graft donor cells, sampled 180 days after TCRalphabeta/CD19-depleted stem cell transplant. The receptors stem from a male patient younger than 18 who had a stem cell transplant for acute lymphoblastic leukemia, so the T cells may come from the graft donor.

There are a few counts of this clonotype. The chain is built from TRBV5-1 and TRBJ2-1; D is perhaps TRBD2 (5 bases). The germline CDR1 and CDR2 sequences are SGHRS and YFSETQ. CDR3 length: 16 residues. Trimming removed 3 bases from V and 3 bases from J, with 16 bases in between. The CDR3 sequence: CASSWPMRAGYNEQFF. In DNA, the CDR3 is TGCGCCAGCAGCTGGCCCATGAGGGCAGGCTACAATGAGCAGTTCTTC.

The chain has TRBV6-2 or TRBV6-3 and TRBJ2-1; 9 nucleotides agree with TRBD2. The CDR3 runs 17 residues. Germline V gives CDR1 MNHEY, CDR2 SVGEGT. Trimming removed 0 bases from V and 14 bases from J; junction bases left unmatched: 17. The CDR3 region is CASSYSVRVAGAQREFF. In DNA form, the CDR3 reads TGTGCCAGCAGTTACTCGGTCCGGGTAGCGGGAGCTCAGAGGGAGTTCTTC.

The rearrangement joins TRBV21-1 to TRBJ2-2; TRBD2 is the table's D call, not checked against the DNA. TRBV21-1 represents a pseudogene. The CDR3 loop spans 13 amino acids. CDR3 residues: CARTSRSTGELFF. The CDR3 nucleotides are TGTGCCAGGACTAGCCGAAGCACCGGGGAGCTGTTTTTT.

This clonotype was counted a few times. The J gene is TRBJ2-2, the V gene TRBV11-1, with 13 bases fitting TRBD2. The CDR3 has 19 amino acids. Germline V gene sequence: CDR1 SGHAT, CDR2 FQDESV (reference sequence). The V segment lost 0 bases and the J segment 7 bases; nucleotides outside the gene matches: 11. The CDR3 reads CASSLAGRTSGSNGGELFF. The CDR3 DNA sequence: TGTGCCAGCAGCTTAGCTGGTCGGACTAGCGGGAGTAATGGCGGGGAGCTGTTTTTT. Filled out from reference TRBV11-1 and TRBJ2-2, the complete variable domain reads EAEVAQSPRYKITEKSQAVAFWCDPISGHATLYWYRQILGQGPELLVQFQDESVVDDSQLPKDRFSAERLKGVDSTLKIQPAELGDSAMYLCASSLAGRTSGSNGGELFFGEGSRLTVL.

The table lists this clonotype with many counts. V is TRBV20-1 and J is TRBJ1-1; TRBD1 is a possible D gene (5 bases). Trimming removed 0 bases at V and 1 base at J, with 9 bases between. The CDR3 spans 14 residues. The germline V gene has CDR1 DFQATT and CDR2 SNEGSKA (reference sequence). The CDR3 DNA follows: TGCAGTGCTAGAGATCGGGGCGGGAACACTGAAGCTTTCTTT. Its translation: CSARDRGGNTEAFF.

V gene TRBV9 combines with J gene TRBJ2-7; D gene uncertain. Germline loops: CDR1 SGDLS, CDR2 YYNGEE. This CDR3 has 14 amino acids. The V and J ends lost 0 bases and 1 base respectively, with 8 bases between them. CDR3 sequence reads: CASSVDNPSYEQYF. The CDR3 nucleotides read TGTGCCAGCAGCGTAGATAACCCATCCTACGAGCAGTACTTC.

CDR3 in DNA: TGTGCCAGCAGCCCCCTAGCGACGAGCACAGATACGCAGTATTTT. Its translation is CASSPLATSTDTQYF. This rearrangement joins TRBV3-1 to TRBJ2-3, with D possibly TRBD2 on 6 matching bases. The CDR3 is 15 residues long. CDR1 is LGHDT, CDR2 YNNKEL, per germline (reference sequence). The germline V and J ends were trimmed by 4 bases and 0 bases, with 11 bases remaining between them.

The V gene is TRBV9, the J gene TRBJ2-1, with 10 positions matching TRBD1. J was trimmed by 4 bases and V by 3 bases; bases with no gene match: 7. The CDR3 extends over 16 amino acids. Germline CDR1 and CDR2: SGDLS and YYNGEE. The CDR3 spells CASSATRDRGYNEQFF. The CDR3 DNA sequence: TGTGCCAGCAGCGCGACCCGGGACAGGGGATACAATGAGCAGTTCTTC.

This chain uses TRBV6-5 with TRBJ2-2; TRBD2 is a possible D gene (6 bases). The V gene's germline CDR1 is MNHEY and CDR2 SVGAGI. This CDR3 contains 17 residues. Trimming cost V 2 bases and J 4 bases, with 17 bases left between them. CDR3 nucleotides: TGTGCCAGCAGTTACCAGGGCGGGGTAGCGACCACCGGGGAGCTGTTTTTT. This gives the protein CASSYQGGVATTGELFF.

This clonotype was recorded many times. The chain is built from TRBV5-1 and TRBJ2-2; D ambiguous. This CDR3 spans 14 amino acids. Germline-derived CDR1 and CDR2 are SGHRS and YFSETQ. Trimming cost V 5 bases and J 4 bases, with 12 bases left between them. The CDR3 DNA reads as TGCGCCAGCAGACCCGGCCCGAGCACCGGGGAGCTGTTTTTT. Its protein is CASRPGPSTGELFF. Looking up the rest from reference TRBV5-1 and TRBJ2-2 gives the full variable domain: KAGVTQTPRYLIKTRGQQVTLSCSPISGHRSVSWYQQTPGQGLQFLFEYFSETQRNKGNFPGRFSGRQFSNSRSEMNVSTLELGDSALYLCASRPGPSTGELFFGEGSRLTVL.

This clonotype was found a few times. This chain joins TRBV6-1 and TRBJ2-5; 12 bases are shared with TRBD2. Germline trimming cut 9 bases from V and 3 bases from J; bases unmatched to any gene: 8. The length of the CDR3 is 15 residues. Germline-derived CDR1 and CDR2 are MNHNS and SASEGT. The CDR3 is CARSVLAGGKETQYF. CDR3 nucleotide sequence: TGTGCCAGATCGGTTCTAGCGGGAGGGAAAGAGACCCAGTACTTC.

In its sample, this clonotype was seen a few times. The rearrangement links TRBV27 to TRBJ2-7; no firm D call. Germline CDR1 and CDR2: MNHEY and SMNVEV (reference sequence). This CDR3 has 14 residues. Trimming removed 4 bases at V and 2 bases at J, with 12 bases between. CDR3 coding DNA: TGTGCCAGCAGTTGGGCAGGTTCTACCTACGAGCAGTACTTC. Amino acid sequence: CASSWAGSTYEQYF.

The chain links TRBV5-1 to TRBJ2-3, with D perhaps matching TRBD1 (6 bases). V shed 2 bases and J shed 1 base, with 8 bases lying between them. The CDR3 covers 14 residues. The germline CDR1 and CDR2 sequences are SGHRS and YFSETQ. The DNA of the CDR3 is TGCGCCAGCAGCTTACGGACAGGCACAGATACGCAGTATTTT. Translated, it gives CASSLRTGTDTQYF.

This chain connects TRBV7-8 to TRBJ2-2; 8 bases line up with TRBD2. CDR1 SGHVS and CDR2 FQNEAQ come from the germline V gene. This CDR3 region has 17 residues. V lost 5 bases to trimming and J lost 2 bases; unmatched junction nucleotides: 10. CDR3 sequence (DNA): TGTGCCAGCAGCCGCCAAAGCGGGAGACCCAACACCGGGGAGCTGTTTTTT. Encoded protein: CASSRQSGRPNTGELFF.

This clonotype was recorded a few times. The V and J genes are TRBV12-3 or TRBV12-4 and TRBJ2-5, with D unresolved. This CDR3 is 14 amino acids long. Trimming took 3 bases from V and 1 from J, leaving 9 bases between them. The DNA for the CDR3 is TGTGCCAGCAGTTTTGGTCCGGGCCAAGAGACCCAGTACTTC. Translation gives CASSFGPGQETQYF.

This rearrangement joins TRBV5-1 to TRBJ1-2, with D tentatively TRBD1 (5 bases). CDR3 length: 16 amino acids. The V gene's germline CDR1 is SGHRS and CDR2 YFSETQ. V was shortened by 4 bases and J by 4 bases, with 20 bases between the two germline ends. The chain's CDR3 is CASSLPLGGWAYGYTF. CDR3 DNA sequence: TGCGCCAGCAGCCTACCTTTGGGGGGATGGGCCTATGGCTACACCTTC.

The genes are TRBV5-1 and TRBJ2-3; D tentatively fits TRBD1 or TRBD2 (5 bases each). V shed 4 bases and J shed 0 bases, with 12 bases lying between them. CDR1 and CDR2 from the germline V gene are SGHRS and YFSETQ. This CDR3 spans 15 amino acids. CDR3 bases: TGCGCCAGCAGCCGGGACCGATCTAGCACAGATACGCAGTATTTT. Its translation: CASSRDRSSTDTQYF. The full variable domain, completed using reference TRBV5-1 and TRBJ2-3, is KAGVTQTPRYLIKTRGQQVTLSCSPISGHRSVSWYQQTPGQGLQFLFEYFSETQRNKGNFPGRFSGRQFSNSRSEMNVSTLELGDSALYLCASSRDRSSTDTQYFGPGTRLTVL.

The rearrangement uses TRBV20-1 and TRBJ1-2; D is unresolved. The CDR3 spans 12 residues. V gave up 2 bases and J gave up 3 bases, with 7 bases separating them. CDR1 is DFQATT, CDR2 SNEGSKA, per germline (reference sequence). Here the CDR3 reads CSARRQDYGYTF. The CDR3 region has the DNA TGCAGTGCTAGACGGCAGGACTATGGCTACACCTTC.

The chain is built from TRBV28 and TRBJ1-1; possible D gene TRBD1, 5 bases. The CDR3 is 14 amino acids. Germline V gene sequence: CDR1 MDHEN, CDR2 SYDVKM. The ends were cut back, 0 bases at V and 1 base at J, with 6 bases in the middle. Here the CDR3 reads CASSLWQGNTEAFF. Here the CDR3 DNA reads TGTGCCAGCAGTTTATGGCAGGGGAACACTGAAGCTTTCTTT.

This clonotype appeared a few times. This chain links TRBV11-2 with TRBJ1-5; D call uncertain. Germline CDR1 reads SGHAT; CDR2 reads FQNNGV. The CDR3 runs to 18 residues. The germline V and J ends were trimmed by 1 base and 9 bases, with 25 bases remaining between them. As DNA, the CDR3 is TGTGCCAGCAGCTTAGGTCCGGGCAGCCCCCGGTCCTCAGGGCCCCAGCATTTT. It translates to CASSLGPGSPRSSGPQHF.

The chain carries TRBV21-1 and TRBJ1-4. TRBV21-1 is a pseudogene. The CDR3 has 16 residues. For the CDR3, the DNA is TGTGCCAGCAGCAAAAGAAACAGCCCAACTAATGAAAAACTGTTTTTT. Translating gives CASSKRNSPTNEKLFF.

The chain combines TRBV5-1 with TRBJ2-1; no definite D call. Trimming shortened V by 4 bases and J by 3 bases, and 8 bases separated the two germline ends. CDR1 SGHRS and CDR2 YFSETQ come from the germline V gene. The CDR3 has 13 residues. The chain's CDR3 is CASSLSFYNEQFF. CDR3 DNA sequence: TGCGCCAGCAGCCTTAGCTTCTACAATGAGCAGTTCTTC.

This clonotype has more than one count but fewer than ten. The V and J genes are TRBV29-1 and TRBJ2-1; either TRBD1 or TRBD2 may supply D (7 bases each). The CDR3 has 10 residues. With 6 bases removed from V and 16 bases from J, the gap between germline ends came to 16 bases. The germline CDR1 and CDR2 sequences are SQVTM and ANQGSEA. DNA of the CDR3: TGCAGCGTCAGGGGGGGCGAGGTTTTCTTC. It specifies CSVRGGEVFF.

The chain employs TRBV5-1 and TRBJ2-3; perhaps TRBD2 as D (6 bases). The germline V gene has CDR1 SGHRS and CDR2 YFSETQ. Between the trimmed V and J ends, which lost 3 bases and 5 bases, there was a span of 16 bases. This CDR3 region has 15 residues. The CDR3 spells CASSSPGLPGDTQYF. In DNA form, the CDR3 reads TGCGCCAGCAGCTCTCCGGGACTTCCCGGAGATACGCAGTATTTT.

The rearrangement links TRBV4-1 to TRBJ2-7; 8 bases map to TRBD2. Trimming took 6 bases from V and 5 from J; bases not matched to a gene: 9. This CDR3 has 14 residues. Germline lookup yields CDR1 MGHRA and CDR2 YSYEKL. CDR3 DNA: TGCGCCAGCAGGCCCACTAGCGGCAGGCACGAGCAGTACTTC. Its protein product is CASRPTSGRHEQYF.

The chain links TRBV20-1 to TRBJ1-5; 8 positions match TRBD1. V lost 1 base to trimming and J lost 7 bases; unmatched junction nucleotides: 9. The germline V gene encodes CDR1 DFQATT and CDR2 SNEGSKA (reference sequence). The CDR3 extends over 15 amino acids. The CDR3 bases are TGCAGTGCTAGAGTCCTCAGGGGGCCAAGCCAGCCCCAGCATTTT. It yields the protein CSARVLRGPSQPQHF.

This clonotype was observed at least ten times. This rearrangement joins TRBV4-1 to TRBJ2-3; D unclear. V lost 1 base and J 9 bases, leaving 11 bases between the germline ends. Germline lookup yields CDR1 MGHRA and CDR2 YSYEKL. The CDR3 consists of 13 residues. The CDR3 sequence is CASSQVPFGTQYF. In nucleotides, the CDR3 is TGCGCCAGCAGCCAAGTACCGTTCGGAACGCAGTATTTT.

This clonotype came up a few times. This chain joins TRBV7-2 and TRBJ1-3, with D perhaps matching TRBD1 (6 bases). This CDR3 region has 16 residues. The ends were cut back, 5 bases at V and 2 bases at J, with 16 bases in the middle. CDR1 and CDR2 (germline): SGHTA, FQGNSA. The CDR3: CASSPQGPPAGNTIYF. CDR3 in DNA: TGTGCCAGCAGCCCGCAGGGGCCGCCGGCTGGAAACACCATATATTTT.

The V call is TRBV6-5, the J call TRBJ2-7; 11 bases are shared with TRBD1. V gave up 0 bases and J gave up 3 bases; unmatched junction bases: 4. The CDR3 runs to 16 residues. Germline V lookup: CDR1 MNHEY, CDR2 SVGAGI. CDR3 protein: CASSYSGTGGGYEQYF. CDR3 coding DNA: TGTGCCAGCAGTTACTCCGGGACAGGGGGTGGCTACGAGCAGTACTTC.

This clonotype was seen a few times. The chain uses TRBV19 and TRBJ1-2; possible D gene TRBD1, 5 bases. Trimming pared 4 bases from V and 10 bases from J, leaving 22 bases between. Germline CDR1 is LNHDA and CDR2 is SQIVND (reference sequence). CDR3 length: 15 amino acids. The CDR3 spells CASSTETASSPLYTF. Here the CDR3 DNA reads TGTGCCAGTAGTACAGAGACAGCCAGCTCCCCCCTCTACACCTTC.